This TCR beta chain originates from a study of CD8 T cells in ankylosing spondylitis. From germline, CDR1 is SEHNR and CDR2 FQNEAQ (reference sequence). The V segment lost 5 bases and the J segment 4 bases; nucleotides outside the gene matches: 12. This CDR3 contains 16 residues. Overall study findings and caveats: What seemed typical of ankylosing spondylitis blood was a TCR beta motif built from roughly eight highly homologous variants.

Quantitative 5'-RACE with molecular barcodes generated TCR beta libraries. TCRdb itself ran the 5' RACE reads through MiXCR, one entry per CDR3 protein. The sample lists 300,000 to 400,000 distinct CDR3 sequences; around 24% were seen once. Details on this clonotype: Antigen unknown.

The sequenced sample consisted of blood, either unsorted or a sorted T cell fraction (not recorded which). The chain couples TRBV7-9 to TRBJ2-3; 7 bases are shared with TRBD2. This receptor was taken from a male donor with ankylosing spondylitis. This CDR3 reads CASSGSGYSSADTQYF. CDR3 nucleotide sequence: TGTGCCAGCAGCGGTAGCGGGTACTCTAGCGCAGATACGCAGTATTTT.